The clone carrying this T cell receptor beta chain was seen at least ten times. The antigen remains undetermined. The germline V gene has CDR1 DFQATT and CDR2 SNEGSKA (reference sequence). V lost 1 base and J lost 3, with 12 bases in between. CDR3 length: 14 residues. The sample comes from a study of T cells in Graves' hyperthyroidism and ophthalmopathy. Study as a whole: Peripheral blood samples were taken at initial diagnosis, prior to any treatment. Findings of the study overall: Researchers found most expanded thyroid clonotypes above 0.001 in blood as well. By a 13 V-J model, ophthalmopathy was set apart from stable hyperthyroidism.

Authors of the study amplified TCR beta CDR3 regions from RNA transcripts. When the TCR CDR3 underwent first-round RT-PCR, the HTBI primer set was used. TCRdb independently ran MiXCR on the multiplex PCR reads; one entry per CDR3 protein. The sample shows more than 50,000 distinct CDR3 sequences, roughly 52% of them seen only once. The source is a woman in her 30s with Graves' ophthalmopathy. Sequencing used blood. The genes are TRBV20-1 and TRBJ1-1; TRBD1 might be the D (5 bases). CDR3 coding DNA: TGCAGTGCTAGAGTCCCCAGGGATGACACTGAAGCTTTCTTT. Amino acids: CSARVPRDDTEAFF.